This passage covers 29 T cell receptor beta chains from one sample sequenced in a study of cytomegalovirus exposure and HLA in healthy donors (dated 2017 in TCRdb). The library was produced with the immunoSEQ multiplex PCR assay. For the multiplex PCR, a mixture combining 60 forward primers for TCR Vbeta segments and 13 reverse primers for TCR Jbeta segments was used. TCRdb provides this immuneACCESS table in a form limited to in-frame rearrangements. Some clones are lacking; in checked studies, under half of them reflect an unresolved V gene, and why the rest are absent is not known. The sample includes approximately 130,000 clones, with 78% observed a single time. The ten most abundant clones make up roughly 6.3% of the sample. Material: PBMCs. The receptors originated from a woman between 35 and 50 years old in good health and CMV-seronegative.

V and J are TRBV10-3 and TRBJ2-1; D not certain. V lost 6 bases and J 4 bases, leaving 10 bases between the germline ends. Germline V gene sequence: CDR1 ENHRY, CDR2 SYGVKD. The CDR3 extends over 13 amino acids. CDR3: CAISADSYNEQFF. CDR3 in DNA: TGTGCCATCAGCGCGGATTCATACAATGAGCAGTTCTTC.

The rearrangement links TRBV6-5 to TRBJ1-5; 10 bases map to TRBD1. V was clipped by 6 bases and J by 5 bases; unmatched bases: 7. Germline loops: CDR1 MNHEY, CDR2 SVGAGI. The CDR3 consists of 15 residues. CDR3 nucleotides: TGTGCCAGCAGCGGGCCGGACAGGGGGGATCAGCCCCAGCATTTT. Encoded protein: CASSGPDRGDQPQHF.

The chain carries TRBV28 and TRBJ2-3, with a tentative D call TRBD2 (6 bases). The V gene lost 5 bases and the J gene lost 0 bases, with 15 bases spanning the gap. This CDR3 spans 16 amino acids. Germline V gene data show CDR1 as MDHEN and CDR2 as SYDVKM. The CDR3 DNA reads TGTGCCAGCAGTCCTAACCGGGAGTCAAGCACAGATACGCAGTATTTT. Translating gives CASSPNRESSTDTQYF.

This chain uses TRBV18 with TRBJ2-3; 11 bases are shared with TRBD2. V shed 1 base and J 4 bases; nucleotides not matched to a gene: 7. Germline V gene data show CDR1 as KGHSH and CDR2 as LQKENI. This CDR3 comprises 17 residues. In DNA, the CDR3 is TGTGCCAGCTCACCACAGTCCGGGACTAGCGGATCAGATACGCAGTATTTT. Protein: CASSPQSGTSGSDTQYF.

The rearrangement joins TRBV7-8 to TRBJ2-2; 16 bases map to TRBD2. CDR3 length equals 18 residues. Trimming took 5 bases from V and 3 from J; bases not matched to a gene: 6. Germline V gene lookup returns CDR1 SGHVS and CDR2 FQNEAQ. The CDR3 sequence is CASSPPGLAGGHTGELFF. DNA of the CDR3: TGTGCCAGCAGCCCACCGGGACTAGCGGGAGGGCACACCGGGGAGCTGTTTTTT. The full variable domain, its missing parts supplied by reference TRBV7-8 and TRBJ2-2, is GAGVSQSPRYKVAKRGQDVALRCDPISGHVSLFWYQQALGQGPEFLTYFQNEAQLDKSGLPSDRFFAERPEGSVSTLKIQRTQQEDSAVYLCASSPPGLAGGHTGELFFGEGSRLTVL.

This clone was seen only a few times. The chain links TRBV10-3 to TRBJ2-5; D unresolved. V lost 10 bases, J lost 0 bases, and 6 bases lay in between. The CDR3 runs to 11 residues. The V gene's germline CDR1 is ENHRY and CDR2 SYGVKD. For the CDR3, the DNA is TGTGCCACCCAGTACCAAGAGACCCAGTACTTC. Its protein is CATQYQETQYF.

Turning to this clone: An end of the junction differs from the germline gene, which may be a read error. The J gene is TRBJ2-2, the V gene TRBV7-9; unclear D gene. Germline lookup yields CDR1 SEHNR and CDR2 FQNEAQ (reference sequence). The CDR3 runs to 12 residues. The CDR3 sequence is CSSHQATGELFF. In DNA form, the CDR3 reads TGTTCCAGCCACCAAGCCACCGGGGAGCTGTTTTTT.

The rearrangement links TRBV10-1 to TRBJ2-1; 10 positions match TRBD2. Losses at the gene ends were 8 bases for V and 4 bases for J; bases not matched to a gene: 8. The CDR3 consists of 15 residues. Germline V CDR1 and CDR2: WNHNN, SYGVQD (reference sequence). CDR3 DNA: TGCGCCAGCTCTCCTAGCGGGAGTGGTTACAATGAGCAGTTCTTC. It encodes CASSPSGSGYNEQFF.

The chain employs TRBV6-6 and TRBJ2-5, with a weak D call TRBD1 (7 bases). Judging by the DNA end, TRBJ2-7 fits better; the J call may be wrong. Germline values: CDR1 MNHNY, CDR2 SVGAGI (reference sequence). This CDR3 is built from 15 residues. The CDR3 DNA sequence: TGTGCCAGCAGTTACTCCAGGGGGGCCGGCTACGAGCAGTACTTC. Translating it yields CASSYSRGAGYEQYF.

The genes are TRBV18 and TRBJ2-3; TRBD2 matches at 11 bases. J gave up 4 bases and V 4 bases, and 4 bases lay outside the gene matches. Per the germline V gene, CDR1 is KGHSH and CDR2 is LQKENI. The CDR3 length is 15 residues. The chain's CDR3 is CASSLGLAEADTQYF. CDR3 nucleotides: TGTGCCAGCTCACTGGGACTAGCGGAGGCAGATACGCAGTATTTT.

The chain uses TRBV5-1 and TRBJ1-2; D ambiguous. Germline-derived CDR1 and CDR2 are SGHRS and YFSETQ. V lost 1 base and J 0 bases, leaving 13 bases between the germline ends. The length of the CDR3 is 16 residues. The DNA for the CDR3 is TGCGCCAGCAGCTTGCAAATGGCGGGCCCTAACTATGGCTACACCTTC. Its translation: CASSLQMAGPNYGYTF.

This chain connects TRBV29-1 to TRBJ2-3; 9 nucleotides agree with TRBD2. Germline V gene data show CDR1 as SQVTM and CDR2 as ANQGSEA. The V gene end was trimmed by 3 bases and the J gene end by 3 bases; junction bases not matched to a gene: 7. CDR3 length equals 15 residues. The CDR3 region is CSVELPAGGTDTQYF. CDR3 DNA sequence: TGCAGCGTTGAGTTGCCAGCGGGAGGAACAGATACGCAGTATTTT.

This chain links TRBV5-1 with TRBJ1-1, with a possible D match to TRBD1 (6 bases). This CDR3 is 13 amino acids long. Germline assignment: CDR1 SGHRS and CDR2 YFSETQ. Trimming took off 0 bases at V and 4 bases at J, with 7 bases between the two ends. The CDR3 bases are TGCGCCAGCAGCTTGGCAGGGGCCACTGAAGCTTTCTTT. As protein: CASSLAGATEAFF.

The V gene is TRBV27, the J gene TRBJ2-5, with TRBD1 matching 8 bases. The J call may not be correct, given that the DNA end is closer to TRBJ2-7. This CDR3 has 13 residues. Germline loops: CDR1 MNHEY, CDR2 SMNVEV (reference sequence). CDR3 DNA: TGTGCCAGCAGTTGGGACAGGAGCTCCGAGCAGTACTTC. It is translated as CASSWDRSSEQYF.

V is TRBV19 and J is TRBJ2-3, with TRBD2 matching 13 bases. This CDR3 has 17 residues. The V gene end was trimmed by 7 bases and the J gene end by 3 bases; junction bases not matched to a gene: 10. The germline gives CDR1 LNHDA, CDR2 SQIVND (reference sequence). This CDR3 reads CASTLQGGLAGTDTQYF. The CDR3 bases are TGTGCCAGTACCCTCCAGGGGGGACTAGCGGGGACAGATACGCAGTATTTT.

The V call is TRBV4-1, the J call TRBJ2-1, with TRBD2 matching over 15 bases. Germline CDR1 is MGHRA and CDR2 is YSYEKL. V lost 1 base and J lost 12; bases outside the gene matches: 7. The CDR3 runs 16 residues. In nucleotides, the CDR3 is TGCGCCAGCAGCCAAGTTGGACTAGCGGGAGGGCCAGGGCAGTTCTTC. Its protein product is CASSQVGLAGGPGQFF.

The V call is TRBV7-8, the J call TRBJ1-6, with unresolved D. The CDR3 sequence is 16 residues long. CDR1 and CDR2 (germline): SGHVS, FQNEAQ. V gave up 5 bases and J gave up 9 bases, with 20 bases separating them. The CDR3 DNA follows: TGTGCCAGCAGCCCAAGGAGGGTATCGGTCGCTTCACCCCTCCACTTT. This codes for CASSPRRVSVASPLHF.

The table lists this clone with a few counts. This sequence joins TRBV4-3 and TRBJ2-7, with 7 bases fitting TRBD2. The germline V gene encodes CDR1 LGHNA and CDR2 YSLEER. This CDR3 region has 14 residues. With V trimmed by 5 bases and J by 5 bases, 9 bases remained unmatched. DNA for the CDR3: TGCGCCAGCAGCTTCTGGACTAGTGTCAACGAGCAGTACTTC. The encoded protein is CASSFWTSVNEQYF.

The chain joins TRBV7-8 to TRBJ2-4; D perhaps matches TRBD1 (6 bases). The CDR3 loop spans 15 amino acids. V was clipped by 5 bases and J by 0 bases, with 11 bases between them. Germline CDR1 SGHVS, CDR2 FQNEAQ. The CDR3 region is CASSPTGVAKNIQYF. As DNA, the CDR3 is TGTGCCAGCAGCCCGACAGGAGTAGCCAAAAACATTCAGTACTTC.

V is TRBV19 and J is TRBJ1-1, with D possibly being TRBD1 (5 bases). The germline V and J ends were trimmed by 5 bases and 1 base, with 11 bases remaining between them. The CDR3 extends over 14 amino acids. CDR1 and CDR2 (germline): LNHDA, SQIVND (reference sequence). This CDR3 is CASSLMQGNTEAFF. CDR3 nucleotide sequence: TGTGCCAGTAGTTTGATGCAGGGGAACACTGAAGCTTTCTTT.

Points on this clone: One end of the junction varies from germline; a read error may be responsible. The rearrangement uses TRBV7-9 and TRBJ1-5; D remains ambiguous. The CDR3 consists of 13 residues. The germline CDR1 and CDR2 sequences are SEHNR and FQNEAQ (reference sequence). CDR3 nucleotides: TGTTCCAGCAGCTTAGACGGAGATCAGCCCCAGCATTTT. Amino acid sequence: CSSSLDGDQPQHF.

The V call is TRBV28, the J call TRBJ2-5; TRBD2 matches at 7 bases. CDR1 and CDR2 (germline): MDHEN, SYDVKM. The trim removed 8 bases at V and 5 bases at J, leaving 14 bases unmatched. The CDR3 has 15 amino acids. This CDR3 reads CASGTSPARGETQYF. The CDR3 nucleotides are TGTGCCAGCGGAACTAGCCCAGCGCGGGGGGAGACCCAGTACTTC. The full variable domain, its missing parts supplied by reference TRBV28 and TRBJ2-5, is DVKVTQSSRYLVKRTGEKVFLECVQDMDHENMFWYRQDPGLGLRLIYFSYDVKMKEKGDIPEGYSVSREKKERFSLILESASTNQTSMYLCASGTSPARGETQYFGPGTRLLVL.

This sequence joins TRBV19 and TRBJ2-7, with TRBD2 matching over 12 bases. The V and J ends lost 6 bases and 2 bases, in that order; junction bases with no gene match: 8. Germline V gives CDR1 LNHDA, CDR2 SQIVND (reference sequence). CDR3 length equals 16 residues. In DNA, the CDR3 is TGTGCCAGTAGCCAGGTTCGGACTAGCGGGACCTACGAGCAGTACTTC. It codes for CASSQVRTSGTYEQYF.

The chain joins TRBV6-1 to TRBJ2-5; D is undetermined. The CDR3 is made up of 13 amino acids. The ends were cut back, 3 bases at V and 6 bases at J, with 11 bases in the middle. The V gene's germline CDR1 is MNHNS and CDR2 SASEGT. The DNA of the CDR3 is TGTGCCAGCAGTGACCCGCTACTGAAGACCCAGTACTTC. Translation: CASSDPLLKTQYF.

The V and J genes are TRBV5-1 and TRBJ2-3; TRBD2 aligns across 12 bases. Looked up from germline, CDR1 is SGHRS and CDR2 is YFSETQ. J lost 0 bases, V lost 5 bases, and 1 base had no gene match. The length of the CDR3 is 15 residues. The CDR3 spells CASRLAGGSTDTQYF. CDR3 nucleotides: TGCGCCAGCAGACTAGCGGGGGGTAGCACAGATACGCAGTATTTT.

This sequence joins TRBV14 and TRBJ2-7; 8 nucleotides align to TRBD2. Germline values: CDR1 SGHDN, CDR2 FVKESK. With V trimmed by 1 base and J by 3 bases, 5 bases remained unmatched. The CDR3 is 15 amino acids. CDR3 protein: CASSQAGGPYYEQYF. The CDR3 DNA is TGTGCCAGCAGCCAAGCGGGAGGGCCATACTACGAGCAGTACTTC.

This clone has a handful of counts. This chain links TRBV19 with TRBJ1-5; D not resolved. The V and J ends lost 4 bases and 2 bases respectively, with 18 bases between them. CDR3 size: 17 residues. Germline CDR1 LNHDA, CDR2 SQIVND (reference sequence). CDR3 nucleotide sequence: TGTGCCAGTAGTAGGGTATTCGGCTCAGCGGGCAATCAGCCCCAGCATTTT. This gives the protein CASSRVFGSAGNQPQHF.

The rearrangement joins TRBV5-1 to TRBJ2-5; 7 positions match TRBD2. The CDR3 runs to 14 residues. CDR1 is SGHRS and CDR2 is YFSETQ in the germline V gene. V dropped 0 bases and J dropped 5; count of bases not matched to a gene: 4. DNA of the CDR3: TGCGCCAGCAGCTTGGGGTCTAGCGGTGAGACCCAGTACTTC. As protein: CASSLGSSGETQYF.

The chain uses TRBV28 and TRBJ2-1; D is perhaps TRBD1 (6 bases). Germline assignment: CDR1 MDHEN and CDR2 SYDVKM. This CDR3 comprises 15 residues. Trimming pared 5 bases from V and 4 bases from J, leaving 15 bases between. Written as DNA, the CDR3 is TGTGCCAGCAGTGAAATTGGACAGAGATACAATGAGCAGTTCTTC. Its translation is CASSEIGQRYNEQFF.